Each of the 10 T cell receptor beta chains below was sequenced from the same sample in a study of technical replicates of blood from several donors. Produced via immunoSEQ multiplex PCR; TCRdb's table is partial and in-frame only. The sample has about 50,000 clones, roughly 95% seen once; the top ten hold approximately 0.4%. Sequences were obtained from T cells isolated from PBMCs. Receptors were obtained from a human donor in good health.

The CDR3 region has the DNA TGTGCCAGCATCGGACCGGGACTAGCGGGAGGATACGAGCAGTACTTC. Protein sequence: CASIGPGLAGGYEQYF. The chain recombines TRBV7-9 with TRBJ2-7; 15 nucleotides agree with TRBD2. J gave up 4 bases and V 7 bases, and 8 bases lay outside the gene matches. CDR3 length equals 16 residues. Germline V CDR1 and CDR2: SEHNR, FQNEAQ (reference sequence).

The gene calls are TRBV7-2 and TRBJ2-1; TRBD2 aligns across 9 bases. The germline V gene encodes CDR1 SGHTA and CDR2 FQGNSA. The CDR3 extends over 15 amino acids. Trimming cost V 5 bases and J 9 bases; bases outside gene matches: 11. The CDR3 here is CASSISGTSSSEQFF. The DNA of the CDR3 is TGTGCCAGCAGCATCTCCGGGACTAGCAGTAGTGAGCAGTTCTTC.

The rearrangement joins TRBV11-3 to TRBJ2-7, with no clear D. The CDR3 sequence is 13 residues long. Germline V gives CDR1 SGHNT, CDR2 YENEEA. The V gene lost 0 bases and the J gene lost 3 bases, with 6 bases spanning the gap. The CDR3, as DNA: TGTGCCAGCAGCTTAGATTTGCGCTACGAGCAGTACTTC. Amino acid sequence: CASSLDLRYEQYF.

The V call is TRBV6-4, the J call TRBJ2-7, with 7 bases aligning to TRBD2. Per the germline V gene, CDR1 is MRHNA and CDR2 is SNTAGT. The V segment lost 4 bases and the J segment 0 bases; nucleotides outside the gene matches: 15. The CDR3 extends over 18 amino acids. CDR3 sequence (DNA): TGTGCCAGCAGTGGTCGCCTAGCGGCCCCCGGCCCCTCCTACGAGCAGTACTTC. It codes for CASSGRLAAPGPSYEQYF.

The rearrangement links TRBV7-2 to TRBJ1-1; TRBD1 aligns across 9 bases. V dropped 5 bases and J dropped 12; count of bases not matched to a gene: 13. Germline values: CDR1 SGHTA, CDR2 FQGNSA. This CDR3 has 14 amino acids. The CDR3 spells CASSPTGGAGETFF. The CDR3 DNA follows: TGTGCCAGCAGCCCTACAGGGGGCGCGGGCGAAACTTTCTTT.

This chain links TRBV30 with TRBJ2-7; D unresolved. This CDR3 has 12 residues. V was cut by 4 bases and J by 2 bases, with 9 bases left in between. The germline CDR1 and CDR2 sequences are GTSNPN and SVGIG (reference sequence). The CDR3: CAWTATAYEQYF. In nucleotides, the CDR3 is TGTGCCTGGACAGCAACAGCCTACGAGCAGTACTTC.

This rearrangement joins TRBV7-2 to TRBJ2-7; no clear D. The CDR3 has 15 residues. CDR1 is SGHTA and CDR2 is FQGNSA in the germline V gene. The V end was cut by 1 base, the J end by 1 base, with 11 bases between. The CDR3 region is CASSLGGTQSYEQYF. Written as DNA, the CDR3 is TGTGCCAGCAGCTTAGGAGGCACCCAATCCTACGAGCAGTACTTC.

The rearrangement uses TRBV6-6 and TRBJ2-7, with D possibly TRBD1 on 6 matching bases. V shed 2 bases and J shed 1 base, with 12 bases lying between them. CDR3 length equals 15 residues. The germline CDR1 and CDR2 sequences are MNHNY and SVGAGI (reference sequence). CDR3 DNA sequence: TGTGCCAGCAGTTACAGTCAGGGGCTATCCTACGAGCAGTACTTC. This translates into CASSYSQGLSYEQYF.

The rearrangement joins TRBV30 to TRBJ2-7; tentative D call: TRBD2 (5 bases). Germline assignment: CDR1 GTSNPN and CDR2 SVGIG (reference sequence). Trimming left V 3 bases short and J 3 bases short, with 6 bases between. This CDR3 is 11 amino acids long. CDR3 in amino acids: CAWRGVYEQYF. In nucleotides, the CDR3 is TGTGCCTGGAGGGGAGTCTACGAGCAGTACTTC.

The rearrangement links TRBV25-1 to TRBJ2-1; 7 bases match TRBD1. V trimming: 6 bases; J trimming: 8 bases; junction bases outside the gene matches: 7. The germline CDR1 and CDR2 sequences are MGHDK and SYGVNS. The CDR3 is 13 amino acids. The CDR3 sequence: CASSLVGQDEQFF. CDR3 coding DNA: TGTGCCAGCAGCTTAGTAGGACAGGATGAGCAGTTCTTC.